This T cell receptor beta chain was captured in a study of response to subunit inactivated influenza vaccine. General study points: The authors put forward the suggestion that each seasonal influenza vaccination may bring in only a limited number of new T cells.

The sample holds many counts of this clonotype. Its specificity is not known. V lost 3 bases to trimming and J lost 4 bases, with 7 bases between them. Germline V gives CDR1 DFQATT, CDR2 SNEGSKA (reference sequence). The CDR3 is 12 residues long. TCRdb redid the calling of the RT-PCR reads with MiXCR, one entry per CDR3 protein. This sample has hundreds of thousands of distinct CDR3 sequences, with around 25% found just once. The V gene is TRBV20-1, the J gene TRBJ1-5; the D gene is possibly TRBD1 (5 bases). Sequenced material: CD4+ T cells sorted from PBMCs, taken roughly 5 days after vaccination. The receptor was derived from a man aged 45-65 years who received an inactivated influenza vaccine. The CDR3 nucleotides read TGCAGTGCTAGTCCAGGGAATCAGCCCCAGCATTTT. Protein product: CSASPGNQPQHF.